The 5 T cell receptor beta chains in this list originate from one sample, sequenced in a study of cytomegalovirus exposure and HLA in healthy donors. PCR used 60 Vbeta primers and 13 Jbeta primers. Profiled with immunoSEQ multiplex PCR; TCRdb holds only in-frame clones, not every one. Among some 180,000 clones listed, more than 75% were seen once. Material: PBMCs. The receptors originated from a girl under two years old in good health and CMV-seronegative.

This sequence joins TRBV2 and TRBJ2-7; D remains unclear. CDR1 is SNHLY, CDR2 FYNNEI, per germline. The CDR3 is made up of 12 amino acids. Trimming left V 4 bases short and J 1 base short, with 5 bases between. CDR3 residues: CASSVGSYEQYF. Here the CDR3 DNA reads TGTGCCAGCAGTGTCGGGTCCTACGAGCAGTACTTC.

The J gene is TRBJ2-7, the V gene TRBV7-6; tentatively, D is TRBD1 (5 bases). The V end lost 0 bases, the J end lost 7 bases, and 16 bases lay between the germline ends. The germline V gene has CDR1 SGHVS and CDR2 FNYEAQ. The CDR3 has 15 residues. The CDR3 here is CASSLAGARRTEQYF. Here the CDR3 DNA reads TGTGCCAGCAGCTTAGCTGGGGCACGTAGGACGGAGCAGTACTTC. The full variable domain, in which reference TRBV7-6 and TRBJ2-7 provide the parts outside the CDR3, is GAGVSQSPRYKVTKRGQDVALRCDPISGHVSLYWYRQALGQGPEFLTYFNYEAQQDKSGLPNDRFSAERPEGSISTLTIQRTEQRDSAMYRCASSLAGARRTEQYFGPGTRLTVT.

The chain couples TRBV14 to TRBJ1-3; D is undetermined. Germline-derived CDR1 and CDR2 are SGHDN and FVKESK. V was cut by 1 base and J by 0 bases, with 4 bases left in between. This CDR3 is 14 amino acids long. CDR3 sequence (DNA): TGTGCCAGCAGCCAAGCCCTCTCTGGAAACACCATATATTTT. Its translation is CASSQALSGNTIYF.

This clone was seen just once. The chain links TRBV5-1 to TRBJ1-5, with a weak D call TRBD1 (5 bases). The CDR3 is made up of 14 amino acids. Trimming cost V 0 bases and J 6 bases, with 10 bases left between them. CDR1 and CDR2 (germline): SGHRS, YFSETQ. CDR3 protein: CASSLAGHGQPQHF. The CDR3 DNA follows: TGCGCCAGCAGCTTGGCAGGGCATGGTCAGCCCCAGCATTTT.

The chain uses TRBV11-2 and TRBJ2-3; TRBD2 agrees at 12 bases. The junction had 4 bases not matched to a gene; V was cut back by 2 bases and J by 4 bases. CDR1 and CDR2 from the germline V gene are SGHAT and FQNNGV. The CDR3 spans 16 residues. CDR3 sequence reads: CASSLKTSGSPDTQYF. CDR3 DNA sequence: TGTGCCAGCAGCTTAAAGACTAGCGGGAGCCCAGATACGCAGTATTTT.